The 6 T cell receptor beta chains presented below share a single source sample, sequenced in a study of tissue T cells after allogeneic stem cell transplantation (dated by TCRdb to 2021 to 2024). Library creation used the immunoSEQ multiplex PCR assay. TCRdb re-hosts the immuneACCESS table, in-frame sequences only. Its copies lack some clones; in the studies checked, an unresolved V gene accounts for under half of them, and the cause for the rest is not known. The sample contains 1,200 or so clones, roughly half of them found a single time. The top ten clones comprise around 35% of the sample. This specimen's time point label, interpreted: mouse harvest day 14 after allogeneic transplant. Mouse grafts combined 10^7 T-cell-depleted bone marrow cells with 10^6 splenic CD5+ T cells, given via tail vein injection. Sequenced: liver tissue. These receptors were obtained from a female BALB/c mouse given C57BL/6 T cells with graft-versus-host disease after an allogeneic hematopoietic cell transplant.

To note about this clone: Since a much larger clone is just one base distant, this may be a read error. Genes and germline are mouse. CDR3 DNA (partial): TGTGCCAGCAGTGATGCGTGGGGACAGTAC. It specifies CASSDAWGQY. From start to end, the CDR3 is CASSDAWGQYF. The V call is TRBV13-1, the J call TRBJ2-7, with D possibly matching TRBD2 (5 bases). Coverage ceases 1 residue before the CDR3 finishes, and the germline J gene fills in the end. The CDR3 consists of 11 residues. The germline V gene encodes CDR1 NSHNY and CDR2 SYGAGN. V was clipped by 0 bases and J by 9 bases, with 7 bases between them.

A remark on this clone: Genes and germline come from the mouse. The read terminates 1 residue before the CDR3 end, so the remaining end is supplied by the germline J gene. The chain employs TRBV24 and TRBJ2-7, with 10 bases identical to TRBD1. Unmatched junction bases numbered 4, after V lost 2 bases and J lost 9 bases. Germline V gives CDR1 KGHTA, CDR2 FRNEEI. The CDR3 has 13 residues. The CDR3 sequence is CASSLMGDRGQYF. The part of the CDR3 DNA that was read is TGTGCCAGCAGTCTGATGGGGGACAGGGGACAGTAC.

By proportion, this clone is large. Gene labels here are mouse ones. Read coverage stops 1 residue before the CDR3 terminus; the germline J gene supplies the remainder. The chain recombines TRBV29 with TRBJ2-1; D unresolved. The CDR3 spans 11 residues. Trimming removed 3 bases at V and 7 bases at J, with 4 bases between. Per germline, CDR1 MSHET and CDR2 SYDVDS. CDR3 DNA, as far as it was read: TGTGCTAGCAGTTTCCGGGCTGAGCAGTTC. It specifies CASSFRAEQF. The complete CDR3 reads CASSFRAEQFF.

Remarks on this clone: The gene names given are mouse names. The read finishes 1 residue shy of the CDR3 end, and the germline J gene is used to complete it. J is TRBJ2-7 and V is TRBV5; 12 bases line up with TRBD2. This CDR3 has 15 residues. Germline V CDR1 and CDR2: LGHNA, YNLKQL (reference sequence). J lost 3 bases, V lost 6 bases, and 6 bases had no gene match. The CDR3: CASSPGLGGVYEQYF. The sequenced part of the CDR3 DNA is TGTGCCAGCAGTCCTGGACTGGGGGGGGTCTATGAACAGTAC.

Remarks on this clone: Genes here carry mouse names. The missing CDR3 end, 1 residue past where the read stops, is filled in from the germline J gene. V gene TRBV26 combines with J gene TRBJ1-6, with D possibly being TRBD1 (6 bases). TRBJ1-6 is known as an ORF, though its function is uncertain. With 0 bases removed from V and 6 bases from J, the gap between germline ends came to 6 bases. The CDR3 contains 14 residues. Germline V CDR1 and CDR2: KGHPV, FQNQEV (reference sequence). The covered CDR3 bases are TGTGCCAGCAGTCTGTCGGGGGCTAATTCGCCCCTCTAC. Its translation: CASSLSGANSPLY. The full CDR3 is CASSLSGANSPLYF.

A remark on this clone: The gene names given are mouse names. The read finishes 1 residue shy of the CDR3 end, and the germline J gene is used to complete it. The chain carries TRBV15 and TRBJ2-3, with TRBD1 matching 7 bases. V was pared by 5 bases and J by 0 bases, with 5 bases of the junction left unmatched. The CDR3 contains 15 residues. The germline gives CDR1 SGHND, CDR2 FRSKSL. The CDR3 is CASSPGTASAETLYF. CDR3 bases read: TGTGCCAGCAGTCCCGGGACAGCTAGTGCAGAAACGCTGTAT. Complete variable domain (other parts from reference TRBV15 and TRBJ2-3): DAGVTQTPRHEVAEKGQTIILKCEPVSGHNDLFWYRQTKIQGLELLSYFRSKSLMEDGGAFKDRFKAEMLNSSFSTLKIQPTEPKDSAVYLCASSPGTASAETLYFGSGTRLTVL.